Presented here are 9 T cell receptor beta chains from one specimen sequenced in a study of blood T cell repertoires in COVID-19. Here immunoSEQ multiplex PCR was the method, and the copy in TCRdb shows in-frame clones only, minus some. This table has about 81,000 clones, 84% appearing once. Sequencing used peripheral blood. These receptors all come from a human donor in a cohort sampled during active COVID-19.

The chain couples TRBV4-2 to TRBJ2-7; 7 nucleotides line up with TRBD2. V lost 0 bases and J lost 2; bases outside the gene matches: 13. Germline assignment: CDR1 LGHNA and CDR2 YNFKEQ. The CDR3 contains 18 residues. This CDR3 reads CASSQEQGELANPYEQYF. The CDR3 region has the DNA TGTGCCAGCAGCCAAGAGCAAGGAGAACTAGCGAATCCCTACGAGCAGTACTTC.

The rearrangement joins TRBV4-1 to TRBJ2-3; TRBD1 matches at 7 bases. The junction had 7 bases not matched to a gene; V was cut back by 1 base and J by 3 bases. The CDR3 spans 16 residues. Germline V gives CDR1 MGHRA, CDR2 YSYEKL. CDR3 region: CASSQGTGVGTDTQYF. CDR3 in DNA: TGCGCCAGCAGCCAAGGAACAGGGGTGGGTACAGATACGCAGTATTTT.

The rearrangement links TRBV6-5 to TRBJ2-7; D unresolved. V was trimmed by 5 bases and J by 2 bases, leaving 13 bases between them. CDR3 size: 14 residues. Germline-derived CDR1 and CDR2 are MNHEY and SVGAGI. CDR3 region: CASSPLPPTYEQYF. DNA of the CDR3: TGTGCCAGCAGTCCACTCCCGCCTACCTACGAGCAGTACTTC.

This chain links TRBV5-1 with TRBJ1-3; D gene ambiguous. The CDR3 has 16 residues. Germline CDR1 is SGHRS and CDR2 is YFSETQ. V lost 4 bases and J lost 0, with 14 bases in between. Written as DNA, the CDR3 is TGCGCCAGCAGCCCCCTAGGAGACTCCTCTGGAAACACCATATATTTT. Encoded protein: CASSPLGDSSGNTIYF.

The V gene is TRBV7-9, the J gene TRBJ1-2, with a possible D match to TRBD1 (5 bases). The germline gives CDR1 SEHNR, CDR2 FQNEAQ (reference sequence). The CDR3 length is 15 residues. Trimming pared 0 bases from V and 7 bases from J, leaving 15 bases between. The CDR3 DNA is TGTGCCAGCAGCTTAGCGCACAGTCGGGGGATTGGCTACACCTTC. This encodes CASSLAHSRGIGYTF.

This clone appeared a few times. This chain connects TRBV3-1 (or the pseudogene TRBV3-2) to TRBJ1-2, with D unresolved. The CDR3 is 14 amino acids. CDR1 LGHDT and CDR2 YNNKEL come from the germline V gene (reference sequence). The ends were cut back, 1 base at V and 2 bases at J, with 8 bases in the middle. This CDR3 is CASSQGQVNYGYTF. The CDR3 DNA follows: TGTGCCAGCAGCCAAGGACAAGTCAACTATGGCTACACCTTC.

The rearrangement links TRBV7-9 to TRBJ1-2; a weak D match, TRBD1 (5 bases). The length of the CDR3 is 15 residues. Germline V gives CDR1 SEHNR, CDR2 FQNEAQ (reference sequence). The V end was cut by 0 bases, the J end by 4 bases, with 12 bases between. The CDR3 bases are TGTGCCAGCAGCTTAGCGGGAGGGGCTGGCTATGGCTACACCTTC. Translating it yields CASSLAGGAGYGYTF.

The V and J genes are TRBV6-5 and TRBJ1-2; possible D gene TRBD1, 5 bases. CDR1 and CDR2 (germline): MNHEY, SVGAGI. The CDR3 runs 14 residues. V gave up 2 bases and J gave up 0 bases, with 7 bases separating them. The CDR3 nucleotides are TGTGCCAGCAGTTACGACAGTTCTAACTATGGCTACACCTTC. This sequence encodes CASSYDSSNYGYTF.

This clone was observed a handful of times. In DNA form, the CDR3 reads TGTGCCAGCAGTGACACAGCTAACTATGGCTACACCTTC. Its protein product is CASSDTANYGYTF. The V and J genes are TRBV6-1 and TRBJ1-2; no definite D call. The CDR3 runs to 13 residues. Deletions cut 3 bases from V and 0 bases from J, with 5 bases between. CDR1 and CDR2 (germline): MNHNS, SASEGT.